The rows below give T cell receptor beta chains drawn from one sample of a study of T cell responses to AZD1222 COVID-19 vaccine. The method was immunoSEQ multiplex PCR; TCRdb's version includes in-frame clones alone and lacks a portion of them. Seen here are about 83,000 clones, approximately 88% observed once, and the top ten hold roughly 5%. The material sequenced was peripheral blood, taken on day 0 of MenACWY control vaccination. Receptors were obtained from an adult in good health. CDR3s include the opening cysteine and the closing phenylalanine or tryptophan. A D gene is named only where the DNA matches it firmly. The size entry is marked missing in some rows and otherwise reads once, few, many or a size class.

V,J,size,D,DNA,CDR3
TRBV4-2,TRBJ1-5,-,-,TGTGCCAGCAGCCAGAGAACAGGGAATCAGCCCCAGCATTTT,CASSQRTGNQPQHF
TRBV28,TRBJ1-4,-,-,TGTGCCAGCAGTTTGACAGAGAAACTGTTTTTT,CASSLTEKLFF
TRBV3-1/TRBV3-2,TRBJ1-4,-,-,TGTGCCAGCAGCCAAGATCTGAGTGCAACTAATGAAAAACTGTTTTTT,CASSQDLSATNEKLFF
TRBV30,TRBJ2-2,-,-,TGTGCCTGGACTCTTGTAGCCGAGACCGGGGAGCTGTTTTTT,CAWTLVAETGELFF
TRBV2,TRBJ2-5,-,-,TGTGCCACCAACGACCGGGGAGAGACCCAGTACTTC,CATNDRGETQYF
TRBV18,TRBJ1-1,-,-,TGTGCCAGCTCACCAAAAGAGAACACTGAAGCTTTCTTT,CASSPKENTEAFF
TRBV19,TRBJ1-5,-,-,TGTGCCAGTACTCGGCAGGGAACGTTTCAGCCCCAGCATTTT,CASTRQGTFQPQHF
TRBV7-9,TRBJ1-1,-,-,TGTGCCAGCAGCTTAACTCAGGCCACTGAAGCTTTCTTT,CASSLTQATEAFF
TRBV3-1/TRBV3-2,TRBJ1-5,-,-,TGTGCCAGCAGCCAAGGGGGACAGCCCCAGCATTTT,CASSQGGQPQHF
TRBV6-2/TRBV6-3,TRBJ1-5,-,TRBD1,TGTGCCAGCAGCCTTCCGTCCCTTGAACAGGGGTTAAGCAATCAGCCCCAGCATTTT,CASSLPSLEQGLSNQPQHF
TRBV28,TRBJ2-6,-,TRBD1,TGTGCCAGCAGTGGAACGGGACAGGGGAAGACTGGGGCCAACGTCCTGACTTTC,CASSGTGQGKTGANVLTF
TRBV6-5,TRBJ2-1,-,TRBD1,TGTGCCAGCAGTCGAGCACAGGGGAATGAGCAGTTCTTC,CASSRAQGNEQFF
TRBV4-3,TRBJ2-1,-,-,TGCGCCAGCAGCCAAGAGAGAACTCTCCTGGGCCAGTTCTTC,CASSQERTLLGQFF
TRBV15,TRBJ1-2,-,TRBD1,TGTGCCACCAGCAGAGACGGACAGGGGTATGGCTACACCTTC,CATSRDGQGYGYTF
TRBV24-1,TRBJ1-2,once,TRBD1,TGTGCCACCAGTGCCCAGGACAGGGGGCTTGGCTACACCTTC,CATSAQDRGLGYTF
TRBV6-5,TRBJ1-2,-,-,TGTGCCAGCAAGGTGCGAGCTAACTATGGCTACACCTTC,CASKVRANYGYTF
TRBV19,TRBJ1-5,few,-,TGTGCCAGTAGTATCAATCTTCTTTTTGACGATCAGCCCCAGCATTTT,CASSINLLFDDQPQHF
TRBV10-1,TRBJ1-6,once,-,TGCGCCAGCAGTGAGACCGGGACCGTGACACCCCTCCACTTT,CASSETGTVTPLHF
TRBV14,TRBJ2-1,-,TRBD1,TGTGCCAGCAGCCAAGAGACAGGGGGCCCTTACAATGAGCAGTTCTTC,CASSQETGGPYNEQFF
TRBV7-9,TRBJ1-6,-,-,TGTGCCAGCAGAATGACTAATTATAATTCACCCCTCCACTTT,CASRMTNYNSPLHF
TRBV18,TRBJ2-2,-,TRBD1,TGTGCCAGCTCACCACCGGGAACAGGGGGCGGAACCGGGGAGCTGTTTTTT,CASSPPGTGGGTGELFF
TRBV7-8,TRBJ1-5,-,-,TGTGCCAGCAGCTTAGGAGGCGGCACTTATCAGCCCCAGCATTTT,CASSLGGGTYQPQHF
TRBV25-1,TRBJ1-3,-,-,TGTGCCAGCAGTCCCCTTGACTCTGGAAACACCATATATTTT,CASSPLDSGNTIYF
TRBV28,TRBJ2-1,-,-,TGTGCCAGCAGTTTATTATTGCATGAGCAGTTCTTC,CASSLLLHEQFF
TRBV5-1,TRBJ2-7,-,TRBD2,TGCGCCAGCAGCCTTCGGCTAGCGGGGTATCTGAGGTACTTC,CASSLRLAGYLRYF
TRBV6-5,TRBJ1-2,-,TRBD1,TGTGCCAGCAGTTCGTCCGGGACAGGGCGGTCGTATGGCTACACCTTC,CASSSSGTGRSYGYTF
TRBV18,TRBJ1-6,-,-,TGTGCCAGCTCACCATCGGTACCGACCAGCAAAGGTTCACCCCTCCACTTT,CASSPSVPTSKGSPLHF
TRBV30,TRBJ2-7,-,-,TGTGCCTGGAGCCTAGGAATTCATGGCGTCGAGCAGTACTTC,CAWSLGIHGVEQYF
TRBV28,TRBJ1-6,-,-,TGTGCCAGCAGCCGCCCCGGGGGCCCTTTCAATAATTCACCCCTCCACTTT,CASSRPGGPFNNSPLHF
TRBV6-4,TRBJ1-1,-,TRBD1,TGTGCCAGCAGTGACACGATAATCCGGGACAGTGAAGCTTTCTTT,CASSDTIIRDSEAFF
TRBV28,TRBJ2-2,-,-,TGTGCCAGCAGAGGGAACACCGGGGAGCTGTTTTTT,CASRGNTGELFF
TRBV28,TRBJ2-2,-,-,TGTGCCAGCAGTTTTGAATTGAGGGGGACCGGGGAGCTGTTTTTT,CASSFELRGTGELFF
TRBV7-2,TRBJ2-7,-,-,TGTGCCAGCAGCACAAGGACAGCCTACGAGCAGTACTTC,CASSTRTAYEQYF
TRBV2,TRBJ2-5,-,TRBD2,TGTGCCAGCACATATGAGGGAGGGAGTGAGACCCAGTACTTC,CASTYEGGSETQYF
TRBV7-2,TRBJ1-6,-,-,TGTGCCAGCAGGGTGGGGCCCGATAATTCACCCCTCCACTTT,CASRVGPDNSPLHF
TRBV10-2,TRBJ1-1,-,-,TGCGCCAGCTTTAGGGATTTGAACACTGAAGCTTTCTTT,CASFRDLNTEAFF
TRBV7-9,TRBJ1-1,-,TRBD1,TGTGCCAGCAGCTCTAACAGGGGGAACACTGAAGCTTTCTTT,CASSSNRGNTEAFF
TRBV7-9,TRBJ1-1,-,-,TGTGCCAGCAGCTTAGAAGCTTTCTTT,CASSLEAFF
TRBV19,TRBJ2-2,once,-,TGTGCCAGTAGTATAGTCGGGAGTGGAACCGGGGAGCTGTTTTTT,CASSIVGSGTGELFF
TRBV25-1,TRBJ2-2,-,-,TGTGCCAGCAGTGATTCATCGGGGGGACATGCCACCGGGGAGCTGTTTTTT,CASSDSSGGHATGELFF
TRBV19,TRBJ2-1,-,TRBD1,TGTGCCAGTAGCCGCCGTCAGACAGGGTACAATGAGCAGTTCTTC,CASSRRQTGYNEQFF
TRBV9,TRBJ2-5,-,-,TGTGCCAGCAGCGAAGGGGGGGGACCCCACCGGGAGACCCAGTACTTC,CASSEGGGPHRETQYF
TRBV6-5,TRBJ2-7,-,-,TGTGCCAGCCTAGGGGGGGAAGGTCGCGCCTACGAGCAGTACTTC,CASLGGEGRAYEQYF
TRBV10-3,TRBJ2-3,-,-,TGTGCCATCAGTGATGTCGGTACAGATACGCAGTATTTT,CAISDVGTDTQYF
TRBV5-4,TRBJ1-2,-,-,TGTGCCAGCAGCTCCCTGGCGGGGGGGGCGAGAGGCTATGGCTACACCTTC,CASSSLAGGARGYGYTF
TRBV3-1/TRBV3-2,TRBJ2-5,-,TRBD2,TGTGCCAGCTGGAAACGGGGGGGAGAGACCCAGTACTTC,CASWKRGGETQYF
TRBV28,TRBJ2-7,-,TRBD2,TGTGCCAGTTCCCTGAGGCAGGGAGGGTACAATACGAAGCACTTC,CASSLRQGGYNTKHF
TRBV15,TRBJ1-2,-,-,TGTGCCACCAGCAGAGCAGGACACGGCTACACCTTC,CATSRAGHGYTF
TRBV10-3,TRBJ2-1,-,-,TGTGCCATCGGCGCGGGGCGGGTAGATGAGCAGTTCTTC,CAIGAGRVDEQFF
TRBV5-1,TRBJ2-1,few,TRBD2,TGCGCCAGCAGCTTGTCCCCTAGCGGGGGATACAATGAGCAGTTCTTC,CASSLSPSGGYNEQFF
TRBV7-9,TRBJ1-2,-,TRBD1,TGTGCCAGCAGCCAGGGACAGGGCGTAGGCTATGGCTACACCTTC,CASSQGQGVGYGYTF